This T cell receptor beta chain was profiled in a study of blood T cell repertoires in COVID-19. Study details: COVID-19 samples from acute and convalescent phases originated in the United States, Italy and Spain.

Clinical histories supplied by participants themselves formed the basis of cohort assignment. Exposed enrollees encountered a COVID-19 case at some point within 2 weeks before study entry. Germline CDR1 SGHDT, CDR2 YYEEEE. The CDR3 is made up of 15 amino acids. V lost 3 bases and J lost 2, with 15 bases in between. Produced via immunoSEQ multiplex PCR; TCRdb's table is partial and in-frame only. The table lists 200,000 to 250,000 clones, almost 90% of them singletons. The source of this sequence is a man under 40 who had been exposed to COVID-19. This chain connects TRBV5-6 to TRBJ2-7, with D possibly being TRBD2 (7 bases). The specimen was PBMCs or T cells enriched from blood (not recorded which). The CDR3 nucleotides are TGTGCCAGCAGCTGGGGGGGGACACCTACCTACGAGCAGTACTTC. Its protein product is CASSWGGTPTYEQYF.